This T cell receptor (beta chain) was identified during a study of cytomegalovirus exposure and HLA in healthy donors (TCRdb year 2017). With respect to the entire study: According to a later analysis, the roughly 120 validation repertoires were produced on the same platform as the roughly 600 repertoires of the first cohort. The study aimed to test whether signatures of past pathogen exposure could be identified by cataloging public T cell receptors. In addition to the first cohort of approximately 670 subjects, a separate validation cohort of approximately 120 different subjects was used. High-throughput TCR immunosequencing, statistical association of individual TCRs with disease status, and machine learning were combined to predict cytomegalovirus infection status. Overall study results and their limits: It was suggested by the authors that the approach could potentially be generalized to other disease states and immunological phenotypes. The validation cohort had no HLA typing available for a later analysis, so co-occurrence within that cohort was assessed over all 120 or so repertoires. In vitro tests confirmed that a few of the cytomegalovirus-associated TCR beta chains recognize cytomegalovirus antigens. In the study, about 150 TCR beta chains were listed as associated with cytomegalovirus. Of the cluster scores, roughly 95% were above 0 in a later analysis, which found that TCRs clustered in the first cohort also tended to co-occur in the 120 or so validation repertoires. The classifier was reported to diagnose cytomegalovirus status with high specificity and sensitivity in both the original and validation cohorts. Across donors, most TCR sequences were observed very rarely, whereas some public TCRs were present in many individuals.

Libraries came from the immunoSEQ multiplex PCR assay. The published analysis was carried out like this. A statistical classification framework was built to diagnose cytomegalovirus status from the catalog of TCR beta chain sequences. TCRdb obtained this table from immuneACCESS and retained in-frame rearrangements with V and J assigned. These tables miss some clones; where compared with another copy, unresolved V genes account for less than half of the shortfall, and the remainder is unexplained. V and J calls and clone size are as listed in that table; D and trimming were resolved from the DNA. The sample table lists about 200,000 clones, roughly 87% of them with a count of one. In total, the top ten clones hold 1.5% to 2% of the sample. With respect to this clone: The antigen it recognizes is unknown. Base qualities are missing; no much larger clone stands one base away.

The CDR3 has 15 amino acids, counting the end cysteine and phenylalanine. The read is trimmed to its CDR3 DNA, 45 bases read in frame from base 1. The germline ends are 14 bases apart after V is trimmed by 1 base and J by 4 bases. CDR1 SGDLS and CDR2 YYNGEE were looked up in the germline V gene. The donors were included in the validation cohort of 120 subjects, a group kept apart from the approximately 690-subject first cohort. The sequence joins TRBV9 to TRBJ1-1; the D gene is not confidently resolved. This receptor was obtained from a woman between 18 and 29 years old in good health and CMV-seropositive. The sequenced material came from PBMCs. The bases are TGTGCCAGCAGCGTATCAGTCGGGGAACCCACTGAAGCTTTCTTT. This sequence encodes CASSVSVGEPTEAFF. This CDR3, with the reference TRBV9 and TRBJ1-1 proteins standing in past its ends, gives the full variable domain DSGVTQTPKHLITATGQRVTLRCSPRSGDLSVYWYQQSLDQGLQFLIQYYNGEERAKGNILERFSAQQFPDLHSELNLSSLELGDSALYFCASSVSVGEPTEAFFGQGTRLTVV.